These 11 T cell receptor beta chains were sequenced from one sample in a study of T cell repertoires in cytomegalovirus infection. Their recognized antigens are unknown. TCRdb independently ran MiXCR on the reads; one entry per CDR3 protein. The table has approximately 350,000 distinct CDR3 sequences, around a third seen once. This specimen was cultured PBMCs, taken from culture after CMV antigen stimulation. Receptors were obtained from a human donor in good health (CMV status not recorded). Some clones in this sample may be carry-over from other donors' samples.

The CDR3 coding sequence is TGCAGTGCTAGAGATCCCGGGAGGGCCGAAGATACGCAGTATTTT. It yields the protein CSARDPGRAEDTQYF. The chain employs TRBV20-1 and TRBJ2-3, with 8 nucleotides matching TRBD2. CDR3 length equals 15 residues. V dropped 0 bases and J dropped 5; count of bases not matched to a gene: 7. Germline CDR1 is DFQATT and CDR2 is SNEGSKA (reference sequence).

This clonotype was detected many times. The J gene is TRBJ1-2, the V gene TRBV7-2; perhaps TRBD1 as D (5 bases). The CDR3 is made up of 15 amino acids. The germline gives CDR1 SGHTA, CDR2 FQGNSA. Between the trimmed V and J ends, which lost 5 bases and 5 bases, there was a span of 18 bases. CDR3 loop: CASSTRGRTLYGYTF. The CDR3, as DNA: TGTGCCAGCAGCACAAGGGGACGGACGTTATATGGCTACACCTTC.

This clonotype was seen once. The chain combines TRBV27 with TRBJ2-5, with 7 bases identical to TRBD2. Germline CDR1 and CDR2: MNHEY and SMNVEV (reference sequence). The J segment lost 2 bases and the V segment lost 1 base, leaving 1 base of the junction unmatched. The CDR3 has 14 amino acids. The CDR3 spells CASSLLGGQETQYF. The CDR3 DNA follows: TGTGCCAGCAGTTTATTGGGGGGGCAAGAGACCCAGTACTTC.

The genes are TRBV7-8 and TRBJ1-1; a possible D gene is TRBD1 (5 bases). There are 14 residues in the CDR3. Deletions cut 0 bases from V and 6 bases from J, with 11 bases between. Germline values: CDR1 SGHVS, CDR2 FQNEAQ. DNA of the CDR3: TGTGCCAGCAGCTTAGCAATCGGGGGGGCTGAAGCTTTCTTT. Amino acids: CASSLAIGGAEAFF.

This clonotype was found many times. V usage is TRBV7-2 and J usage is TRBJ2-3; 9 nucleotides line up with TRBD2. CDR1 and CDR2 (germline): SGHTA, FQGNSA. The CDR3 totals 16 residues. V lost 5 bases and J lost 3; bases outside the gene matches: 9. The CDR3 loop is CASSRLSGRRTDTQYF. The CDR3 DNA sequence: TGTGCCAGCAGCCGACTTAGCGGGAGAAGGACAGATACGCAGTATTTT.

In its sample, this clonotype was seen a few times. V and J are TRBV27 and TRBJ2-3; D possibly corresponds to TRBD2 (5 bases). There are 17 residues in the CDR3. The V gene's germline CDR1 is MNHEY and CDR2 SMNVEV (reference sequence). Trimming removed 4 bases at V and 0 bases at J, with 17 bases between. CDR3 nucleotides: TGTGCCAGCAGTTCTTCCAGCGGTCCTTATAGCACAGATACGCAGTATTTT. The encoded protein is CASSSSSGPYSTDTQYF.

This sequence joins TRBV11-3 and TRBJ1-4; a possible D gene is TRBD1 (5 bases). In germline, CDR1 is SGHNT, CDR2 YENEEA. V lost 4 bases, J lost 11 bases, and 17 bases lay in between. This CDR3 is 14 amino acids long. This CDR3 is CASSSNARGGKLFF. For the CDR3, the DNA is TGTGCCAGCAGCTCGAACGCTAGGGGAGGTAAACTGTTTTTT.

This clonotype showed up just a few times. The chain joins TRBV20-1 to TRBJ2-6, with D perhaps TRBD1 or TRBD2 (6 bases each). The germline gives CDR1 DFQATT, CDR2 SNEGSKA (reference sequence). This CDR3 spans 17 amino acids. Trimming left V 1 base short and J 1 base short, with 14 bases between. Written as DNA, the CDR3 is TGCAGTGCTAGAGGCTGGGGGGCGAGATCTGGGGCCAACGTCCTGACTTTC. It specifies CSARGWGARSGANVLTF.

V usage is TRBV7-9 and J usage is TRBJ2-1; TRBD2 matches 13 bases. Germline V gene sequence: CDR1 SEHNR, CDR2 FQNEAQ (reference sequence). The CDR3 loop spans 16 amino acids. V was pared by 5 bases and J by 1 base, with 2 bases of the junction left unmatched. CDR3 sequence (DNA): TGTGCCAGCAGCCAGACTAGCGGGAGGTCCTACAATGAGCAGTTCTTC. This codes for CASSQTSGRSYNEQFF.

V and J are TRBV15 and TRBJ1-6; D gene ambiguous. CDR3 length equals 15 residues. Trimming removed 0 bases from V and 7 bases from J, with 10 bases in between. Germline CDR1 LNHNV, CDR2 YYDKDF (reference sequence). CDR3 amino acids: CATSRERVRNSPLHF. DNA of the CDR3: TGTGCCACCAGCAGAGAACGGGTTCGAAATTCACCCCTCCACTTT.

V usage is TRBV20-1 and J usage is TRBJ2-2, with D unclear. CDR1 is DFQATT and CDR2 is SNEGSKA in the germline V gene (reference sequence). The CDR3 has 13 residues. The germline V and J ends were trimmed by 4 bases and 1 base, with 7 bases remaining between them. CDR3: CSATRENTGELFF. CDR3 sequence (DNA): TGCAGTGCTACAAGGGAGAACACCGGGGAGCTGTTTTTT.